These T cell receptor beta chains were read from a single sample in a study of cytomegalovirus exposure and HLA in healthy donors. Profiling relied on immunoSEQ multiplex PCR, and the TCRdb table lists in-frame clones only, not all of them. Its clone listing holds some 80,000 clones. The sequenced sample consisted of PBMCs. These receptors came from a woman aged 30 to 39 in good health and CMV-seronegative. Each CDR3 is given with its conserved first and last residue. Fields, in order: J gene, V gene, D gene, CDR3 protein, CDR3 DNA. D genes are given only for firm matches.

J: TRBJ2-1
V: TRBV30
D: -
CDR3: CAWTGRGYNEQFF
DNA: TGTGCCTGGACCGGCCGGGGGTACAATGAGCAGTTCTTC

J: TRBJ2-7
V: TRBV30
D: -
CDR3: CAWSPYRISYEQYF
DNA: TGTGCCTGGAGCCCCTACAGGATCTCCTACGAGCAGTACTTC

J: TRBJ2-1
V: TRBV19
D: TRBD1
CDR3: CASSIYGQGPYNEQFF
DNA: TGTGCCAGTAGTATTTATGGACAGGGGCCCTACAATGAGCAGTTCTTC

J: TRBJ1-4
V: TRBV25-1
D: -
CDR3: CASSEGWRPANEKLFF
DNA: TGTGCCAGCAGTGAAGGGTGGAGACCCGCTAATGAAAAACTGTTTTTT

J: TRBJ2-5
V: TRBV6-1
D: -
CDR3: CASTKDGRVQETQYF
DNA: TGTGCCAGCACCAAGGACGGCAGGGTCCAAGAGACCCAGTACTTC

J: TRBJ2-5
V: TRBV5-4
D: -
CDR3: CASSPTGTGETQYF
DNA: TGTGCCAGCAGCCCCACAGGGACGGGAGAGACCCAGTACTTC

J: TRBJ2-3
V: TRBV29-1
D: TRBD2
CDR3: CSVEGGGRGDTQYF
DNA: TGCAGCGTTGAAGGCGGCGGGAGGGGAGATACGCAGTATTTT

J: TRBJ2-6
V: TRBV5-1
D: TRBD1
CDR3: CASSLQGPSSGANVLTF
DNA: TGCGCCAGCAGCTTACAGGGGCCTAGCTCTGGGGCCAACGTCCTGACTTTC

J: TRBJ2-2
V: TRBV7-9
D: -
CDR3: CASSYEGANTGELFF
DNA: TGTGCCAGCAGCTATGAGGGGGCGAACACCGGGGAGCTGTTTTTT

J: TRBJ1-1
V: TRBV5-6
D: TRBD1
CDR3: CASSLFGTGLGDSTEAFF
DNA: TGTGCCAGCAGCTTGTTTGGGACAGGGTTGGGGGACAGTACTGAAGCTTTCTTT

J: TRBJ2-7
V: TRBV7-6
D: -
CDR3: CASSLGTEAYEQYF
DNA: TGTGCCAGCAGCTTGGGGACTGAGGCTTACGAGCAGTACTTC

J: TRBJ1-3
V: TRBV7-2
D: -
CDR3: CASSPSHPNRPSGNTIYF
DNA: TGTGCCAGCAGCCCGTCCCACCCCAACAGGCCATCTGGAAACACCATATATTTT

J: TRBJ2-1
V: TRBV19
D: TRBD1
CDR3: CASRGQIYNEQFF
DNA: TGTGCCAGTAGGGGACAGATCTACAATGAGCAGTTCTTC

J: TRBJ2-7
V: TRBV6-1
D: -
CDR3: CASSEANYEQYF
DNA: TGTGCCAGCAGTGAAGCCAACTACGAGCAGTACTTC

J: TRBJ1-1
V: TRBV5-1
D: TRBD1
CDR3: CASSLGGQVNTEAFF
DNA: TGCGCCAGCAGCTTGGGGGGACAGGTGAACACTGAAGCTTTCTTT

J: TRBJ2-1
V: TRBV18
D: TRBD2
CDR3: CASSPIAGSGYNEQFF
DNA: TGTGCCAGCTCACCCATAGCGGGTTCGGGATACAATGAGCAGTTCTTC

J: TRBJ1-4
V: TRBV30
D: -
CDR3: CAWRFRGGNEKLFF
DNA: TGTGCCTGGAGGTTTAGAGGGGGTAATGAAAAACTGTTTTTT

J: TRBJ2-3
V: TRBV6-6
D: TRBD2
CDR3: CASRQTGTSGDTQYF
DNA: TGTGCCAGCAGACAGACCGGGACTAGCGGAGATACGCAGTATTTT

J: TRBJ1-1
V: TRBV6-5
D: -
CDR3: CASISGTEAFF
DNA: TGTGCCAGTATATCAGGGACTGAAGCTTTCTTT

J: TRBJ1-2
V: TRBV27
D: TRBD1
CDR3: CASSRGQPRFYGYTF
DNA: TGTGCCAGCAGCCGGGGACAGCCCCGATTCTATGGCTACACCTTC

J: TRBJ1-2
V: TRBV6-1
D: TRBD1
CDR3: CASRVDRALRYGYTF
DNA: TGTGCCAGCAGGGTGGACAGGGCCTTACGTTATGGCTACACCTTC

J: TRBJ1-2
V: TRBV19
D: TRBD1
CDR3: CASRWGQTSYGYTF
DNA: TGTGCCAGTAGATGGGGACAGACGTCCTATGGCTACACCTTC

J: TRBJ2-3
V: TRBV15
D: TRBD1
CDR3: CATSRDLTGFTDTQYF
DNA: TGTGCCACCAGCAGAGATCTGACAGGGTTCACAGATACGCAGTATTTT

J: TRBJ2-3
V: TRBV6-6
D: TRBD2
CDR3: CASSSGLAGITDTQYF
DNA: TGTGCCAGCAGTTCCGGACTAGCGGGCATCACAGATACGCAGTATTTT

J: TRBJ2-7
V: TRBV5-1
D: TRBD2
CDR3: CASRLSGGAGEQYF
DNA: TGCGCCAGCAGACTAAGCGGGGGGGCGGGCGAGCAGTACTTC

J: TRBJ1-1
V: TRBV4-1
D: TRBD1
CDR3: CASSQPDRGRTEAFF
DNA: TGCGCCAGCAGCCAACCTGACAGGGGGCGCACTGAAGCTTTCTTT

J: TRBJ2-5
V: TRBV6-6
D: -
CDR3: CASSRRSLAGETQYF
DNA: TGTGCCAGCAGCCGACGGTCCTTGGCGGGGGAGACCCAGTACTTC

J: TRBJ2-7
V: TRBV30
D: TRBD2
CDR3: CAWSPGLGPLDYEQYF
DNA: TGTGCCTGGAGTCCAGGACTAGGCCCGCTCGACTACGAGCAGTACTTC

J: TRBJ1-1
V: TRBV6-5
D: TRBD1
CDR3: CASKGTGNTEAFF
DNA: TGTGCCAGCAAAGGGACAGGGAACACTGAAGCTTTCTTT

J: TRBJ2-7
V: TRBV2
D: TRBD1
CDR3: CAGGRQGAYEQYF
DNA: TGTGCCGGGGGGAGACAGGGGGCCTACGAGCAGTACTTC

J: TRBJ2-1
V: TRBV19
D: TRBD2
CDR3: CASSISGRARNEQFF
DNA: TGTGCCAGTAGTATAAGCGGGAGGGCTAGAAATGAGCAGTTCTTC

J: TRBJ2-7
V: TRBV19
D: TRBD1
CDR3: CASSPRTGNYEQYF
DNA: TGTGCCAGTAGTCCACGGACAGGCAACTACGAGCAGTACTTC

J: TRBJ2-5
V: TRBV11-2
D: TRBD2
CDR3: CASSSAGGEETQYF
DNA: TGTGCCAGCAGCTCCGCCGGGGGGGAAGAGACCCAGTACTTC

J: TRBJ1-3
V: TRBV6-1
D: -
CDR3: CASSVSVFGNTIYF
DNA: TGTGCCAGCAGTGTGTCCGTTTTTGGAAACACCATATATTTT

J: TRBJ1-1
V: TRBV10-3
D: -
CDR3: CAISAGVSTEAFF
DNA: TGTGCCATCAGTGCGGGTGTGAGCACTGAAGCTTTCTTT

J: TRBJ2-1
V: TRBV19
D: -
CDR3: CASSITSGGQYEQFF
DNA: TGTGCCAGTAGTATAACAAGCGGAGGACAGTATGAGCAGTTCTTC

J: TRBJ2-7
V: TRBV5-6
D: -
CDR3: CASSAVRDSYEQYF
DNA: TGTGCCAGCAGCGCGGTACGGGACTCCTACGAGCAGTACTTC

J: TRBJ1-5
V: TRBV6-1
D: -
CDR3: CASSGRRRDQPQHF
DNA: TGTGCCAGCAGTGGGAGGCGGCGGGATCAGCCCCAGCATTTT

J: TRBJ1-1
V: TRBV11-2
D: -
CDR3: CASSLEGARINTEAFF
DNA: TGTGCCAGCAGCTTAGAGGGGGCGCGGATAAACACTGAAGCTTTCTTT

J: TRBJ2-2
V: TRBV19
D: -
CDR3: CASERMERGFGELFF
DNA: TGTGCCAGTGAGAGAATGGAAAGGGGATTCGGGGAGCTGTTTTTT

J: TRBJ2-4
V: TRBV29-1
D: TRBD2
CDR3: CSVGEGNIQYF
DNA: TGCAGCGTTGGGGAGGGAAACATTCAGTACTTC

J: TRBJ2-2
V: TRBV18
D: TRBD1
CDR3: CASSFAGTGNTGELFF
DNA: TGTGCCAGCTCGTTTGCCGGGACAGGGAACACCGGGGAGCTGTTTTTT

J: TRBJ1-1
V: TRBV19
D: TRBD1
CDR3: CASSTPGQGEAFF
DNA: TGTGCCAGTAGTACCCCGGGACAGGGAGAAGCTTTCTTT

J: TRBJ1-5
V: TRBV30
D: -
CDR3: CAWSVGAANQPQHF
DNA: TGTGCCTGGAGTGTAGGGGCGGCAAATCAGCCCCAGCATTTT

J: TRBJ1-5
V: TRBV5-5
D: -
CDR3: CASSLSLDQPQHF
DNA: TGTGCCAGCAGCCTTTCCCTAGATCAGCCCCAGCATTTT

J: TRBJ1-2
V: TRBV30
D: -
CDR3: CAWIEQGAGGYTF
DNA: TGTGCCTGGATCGAACAGGGAGCTGGTGGCTACACCTTC

J: TRBJ1-6
V: TRBV5-6
D: TRBD1
CDR3: CASSLTGGLNSPLHF
DNA: TGTGCCAGCAGCCTTACAGGGGGCTTGAATTCACCCCTCCACTTT

J: TRBJ2-7
V: TRBV7-9
D: -
CDR3: CASSTEKGDPYEQYF
DNA: TGTGCCAGCAGCACCGAGAAGGGGGACCCCTACGAGCAGTACTTC

J: TRBJ2-3
V: TRBV9
D: TRBD2
CDR3: CASSPLAGDTQYF
DNA: TGTGCCAGCAGCCCCCTAGCGGGGGATACGCAGTATTTT

J: TRBJ2-6
V: TRBV5-1
D: TRBD1
CDR3: CASSLEGQGAPGANVLTF
DNA: TGCGCCAGCAGCTTGGAAGGACAGGGCGCCCCTGGGGCCAACGTCCTGACTTTC

J: TRBJ1-1
V: TRBV15
D: -
CDR3: CATSRVEGGSEAFF
DNA: TGTGCCACCAGCAGAGTGGAGGGCGGGTCTGAAGCTTTCTTT

J: TRBJ2-7
V: TRBV18
D: TRBD2
CDR3: CASSPRTSGRGGSYEQYF
DNA: TGTGCCAGCTCACCCAGGACTAGCGGGAGGGGAGGCTCCTACGAGCAGTACTTC

J: TRBJ1-2
V: TRBV10-3
D: -
CDR3: CAISESQGGDGYTF
DNA: TGTGCCATCAGTGAGTCGCAGGGCGGTGATGGCTACACCTTC

J: TRBJ1-4
V: TRBV6-5
D: -
CDR3: CASSYQGTNEKLFF
DNA: TGTGCCAGCAGTTATCAGGGAACTAATGAAAAACTGTTTTTT

J: TRBJ1-4
V: TRBV30
D: -
CDR3: CAWSHLEGEKLFF
DNA: TGTGCCTGGAGTCATCTGGAGGGCGAAAAACTGTTTTTT

J: TRBJ1-1
V: TRBV7-9
D: -
CDR3: CASSFMNTEAFF
DNA: TGTGCCAGCAGCTTCATGAACACTGAAGCTTTCTTT

J: TRBJ1-1
V: TRBV27
D: -
CDR3: CASSPQGGTEAFF
DNA: TGTGCCAGCAGTCCCCAGGGTGGAACTGAAGCTTTCTTT

J: TRBJ2-7
V: TRBV29-1
D: TRBD1
CDR3: CSARRDRGSDEQYF
DNA: TGCAGCGCCCGCCGGGACAGGGGGTCGGACGAGCAGTACTTC

J: TRBJ2-3
V: TRBV7-9
D: TRBD1
CDR3: CASSSRGDRAADTQYF
DNA: TGTGCCAGCAGCTCAAGGGGGGACAGGGCGGCAGATACGCAGTATTTT